This T cell receptor beta chain was sequenced in a study of shared clonotypes between healthy human individuals. Study-wide context: The donors, a couple of women and a few men, were aged 18 to 49.

Both subsets, CD45RA+ naive and CD45RA-negative memory, were split from the CD4+ cells. Trimming removed 1 base at V and 6 bases at J, with 5 bases between. The germline CDR1 and CDR2 sequences are SGHNT and YYREEE (reference sequence). CDR3 length: 12 residues. Profiled with immunoSEQ multiplex PCR; TCRdb holds only in-frame clones, not every one. Here the sample spans 2 million to 3 million clones, more than 85% being singletons. This sequence originates from a man aged 18 to 30 in good health. Some clones in this sample may be carry-over from other donors' samples. The sample consisted of naive CD4+ T cells from PBMCs. Subset noted: CD45RA+ positively selected. The genes are TRBV5-4 and TRBJ2-1, with D hard to call. This CDR3 reads CASSLHGNEQFF. DNA of the CDR3: TGTGCCAGCAGCTTGCACGGCAATGAGCAGTTCTTC. The full variable domain, its missing parts supplied by reference TRBV5-4 and TRBJ2-1, is ETGVTQSPTHLIKTRGQQVTLRCSSQSGHNTVSWYQQALGQGPQFIFQYYREEENGRGNFPPRFSGLQFPNYSSELNVNALELDDSALYLCASSLHGNEQFFGPGTRLTVL.